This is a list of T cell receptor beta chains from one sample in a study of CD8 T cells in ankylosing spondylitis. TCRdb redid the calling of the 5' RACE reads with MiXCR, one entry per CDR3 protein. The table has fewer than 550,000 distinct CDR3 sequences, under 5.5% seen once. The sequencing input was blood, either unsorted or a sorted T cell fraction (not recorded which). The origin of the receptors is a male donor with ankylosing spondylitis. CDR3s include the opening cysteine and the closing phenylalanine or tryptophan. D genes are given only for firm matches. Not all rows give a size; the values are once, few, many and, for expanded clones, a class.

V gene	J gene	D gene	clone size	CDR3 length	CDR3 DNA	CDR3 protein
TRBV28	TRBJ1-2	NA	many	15	TGTGCCAGCAGTAGGGCAGGGAAGGCTAACTATGGCTACACCTTC	CASSRAGKANYGYTF
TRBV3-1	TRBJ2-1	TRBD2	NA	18	TGTGCCAGCAGCCAAGTGGGGACTAGCGGGAGCGAAAGGAATGAGCAGTTCTTC	CASSQVGTSGSERNEQFF
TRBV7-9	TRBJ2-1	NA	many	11	TGTGCCAGCGCCTGGGGCGATGAGCAGTTCTTC	CASAWGDEQFF
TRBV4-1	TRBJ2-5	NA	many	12	TGCGCCAGCAGCCAGGGATCCATGACCCAGTACTTC	CASSQGSMTQYF
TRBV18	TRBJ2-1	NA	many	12	TGTGCCAGCTCACCACCGTCAGGGGAGCAGTTCTTC	CASSPPSGEQFF
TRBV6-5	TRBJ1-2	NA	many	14	TGTGCCAGCAGTTACTCCGGGGGGCAGGGGGGCTACACCTTC	CASSYSGGQGGYTF
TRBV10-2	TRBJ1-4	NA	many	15	TGCGCCAGCAGTGAGAACCTTGCAACTAATGAAAAACTGTTTTTT	CASSENLATNEKLFF
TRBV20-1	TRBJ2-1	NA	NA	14	TGCAGTGCTAGCACTGGGCTCTCCTACAATGAGCAGTTCTTC	CSASTGLSYNEQFF
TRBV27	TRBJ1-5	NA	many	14	TGTGCCAGCAGGCCACAGGGCTTTAATCAGCCCCAGCATTTT	CASRPQGFNQPQHF
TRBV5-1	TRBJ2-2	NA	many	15	TGCGCCAGCAGTCCGGGATCCAGAATCACCGGGGAGCTGTTTTTT	CASSPGSRITGELFF
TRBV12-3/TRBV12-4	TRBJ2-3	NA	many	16	TGTGCCAGCAGCCCTCGGAGGGCCGAGGACACAGATACGCAGTATTTT	CASSPRRAEDTDTQYF
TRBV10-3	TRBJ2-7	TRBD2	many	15	TGTGCCATCAGTGAGTACCGTCTAGCGGGGGGGCCTGGTTACTTC	CAISEYRLAGGPGYF
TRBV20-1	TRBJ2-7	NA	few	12	TGCAGTGCTACGAGGGGGTTATACGAGCAGTACTTC	CSATRGLYEQYF
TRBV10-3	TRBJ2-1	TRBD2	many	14	TGTGCCACCGCACTAGCGGGAGTGTTGAATGAGCAGTTCTTC	CATALAGVLNEQFF
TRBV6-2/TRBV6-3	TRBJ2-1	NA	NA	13	TGTGCCAGCAGACGGACTGGGATCGATGAGCAGTTCTTC	CASRRTGIDEQFF
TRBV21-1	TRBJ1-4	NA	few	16	TGTGCCAGCAGCAAAGGGCAGAACCAAGACGATGAAAAACTGTTTTTT	CASSKGQNQDDEKLFF
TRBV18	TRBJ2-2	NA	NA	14	TGTGCCAGCTCACTCCTCATAAACACCGGGGAGCTGTTTTTT	CASSLLINTGELFF
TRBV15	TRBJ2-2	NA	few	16	TGTGCCACCAGCAGAGATTTTGGTCGAAACACCGGGGAGCTGTTTTTT	CATSRDFGRNTGELFF
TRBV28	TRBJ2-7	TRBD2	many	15	TGTGCCAGCAGTTTTAGGGCGGGAGTACCCGACGAGCAGTACTTC	CASSFRAGVPDEQYF
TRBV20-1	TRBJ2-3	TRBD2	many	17	TGCAGTGCTAGATCCCCCGGACTAGCGGGTAGCACAGATACGCAGTATTTT	CSARSPGLAGSTDTQYF
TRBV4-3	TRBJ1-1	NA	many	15	TGCGCCAGCAGCCAAGAATACATGTCGAACACTGAAGCTTTCTTT	CASSQEYMSNTEAFF
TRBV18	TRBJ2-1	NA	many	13	TGTGCCAGCTCACCACGGGATGAGGATGAGCAGTTCTTC	CASSPRDEDEQFF
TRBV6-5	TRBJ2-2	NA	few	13	TGTGCCAGCAGTTATCCGGAAACCGGGGAGCTGTTTTTT	CASSYPETGELFF
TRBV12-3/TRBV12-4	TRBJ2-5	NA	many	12	TGTGCCAGCAGTTTTCGCGGGGAAAAGCAGTACTTC	CASSFRGEKQYF
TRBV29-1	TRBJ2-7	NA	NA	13	TGCAGCGTTTCATATCGGACGGTCGACGAGCAGTACTTC	CSVSYRTVDEQYF
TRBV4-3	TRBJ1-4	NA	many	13	TGCGCCAGCAGCTGGGGGCTTAATGAAAAACTGTTTTTT	CASSWGLNEKLFF
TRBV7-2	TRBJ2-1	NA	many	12	TGTGCCAGCAGCTTGATAATCGGTGAGCAGTTCTTC	CASSLIIGEQFF
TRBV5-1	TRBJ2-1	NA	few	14	TGCGCCAGCAGCACTTCTTCTCTGTGGAATGAGCAGTTCTTC	CASSTSSLWNEQFF
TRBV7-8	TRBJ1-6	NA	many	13	TGTGCCAGCAGCCCAGGGAGCAATTCACCCCTCCACTTT	CASSPGSNSPLHF
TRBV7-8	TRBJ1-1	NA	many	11	TGTGCCAGCAGCCCGGGGGTATACGCTTTCTTT	CASSPGVYAFF
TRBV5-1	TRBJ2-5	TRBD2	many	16	TGCGCCAGCAGCCGCACTAGCGGGGGTCTTCAAGAGACCCAGTACTTC	CASSRTSGGLQETQYF
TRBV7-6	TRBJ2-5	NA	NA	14	TGTGCCAGCAGCTTAGAAATAACCCAAGAGACCCAGTACTTC	CASSLEITQETQYF
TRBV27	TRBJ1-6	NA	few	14	TGTGCCAGCAGTTTTCAAGGGATGAATTCACCCCTCCACTTT	CASSFQGMNSPLHF
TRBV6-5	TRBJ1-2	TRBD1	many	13	TGTGCCAGCAGACTCGGGACAGGCTATGGCTACACCTTC	CASRLGTGYGYTF
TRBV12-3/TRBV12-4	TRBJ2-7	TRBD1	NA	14	TGTGCCAGCAGTTTATTGACAGGGACAGGCGAGCAGTACTTC	CASSLLTGTGEQYF
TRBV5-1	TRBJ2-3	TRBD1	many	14	TGCGCCAGCAGCGGACAGGGGGGGGTAGATACGCAGTATTTT	CASSGQGGVDTQYF
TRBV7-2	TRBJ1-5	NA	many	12	TGTGCCAGCAGCCAATACAATCAGCCCCAGCATTTT	CASSQYNQPQHF
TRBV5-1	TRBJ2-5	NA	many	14	TGCGCCAGCAGCCTTAATCAAAGGGAAGAGACCCAGTACTTC	CASSLNQREETQYF
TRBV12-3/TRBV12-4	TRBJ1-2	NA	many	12	TGTGCCAGCAGTTCCGGGCGGGGTGGCTACACCTTC	CASSSGRGGYTF
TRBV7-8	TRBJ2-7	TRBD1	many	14	TGTGCCAGCAGCCCGGACAGGAGCTCCTACGAGCAGTACTTC	CASSPDRSSYEQYF
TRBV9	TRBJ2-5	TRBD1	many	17	TGTGCCAGCAGCGTAGTACTGGGGACAGGGACTCAAGAGACCCAGTACTTC	CASSVVLGTGTQETQYF
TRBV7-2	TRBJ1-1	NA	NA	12	TGTGCCAGCAGCGGAGGGACGACTGAAGCTTTCTTT	CASSGGTTEAFF
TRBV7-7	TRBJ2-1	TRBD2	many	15	TGTGCTAGCAGCTTACTAGCGGGTAATTACAATGAGCAGTTCTTC	CASSLLAGNYNEQFF
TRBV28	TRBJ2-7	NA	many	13	TGTGCCAGCAGTCCAGGACCAAGCTACGAGCAGTACTTC	CASSPGPSYEQYF
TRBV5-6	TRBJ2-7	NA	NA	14	TGTGCCAGCAGCTTAGCAGTCTCCTTCTACGAGCAGTACTTC	CASSLAVSFYEQYF
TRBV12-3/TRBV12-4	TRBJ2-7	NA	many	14	TGTGCCAGCAGTTCCCAGTGGGCAACCTACGAGCAGTACTTC	CASSSQWATYEQYF
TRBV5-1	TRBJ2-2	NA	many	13	TGCGCCTCCCAGACAGGACCAACCGGGGAGCTGTTTTTT	CASQTGPTGELFF
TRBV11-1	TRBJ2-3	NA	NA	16	TGTGCCAGCAGCCCAAGGGCTACGGGGTCTCCAGATACGCAGTATTTT	CASSPRATGSPDTQYF
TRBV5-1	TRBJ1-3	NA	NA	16	TGCGCCAGCAGCTTGGCGCCCTCGAACACGCTAAGGACCATATATTTT	CASSLAPSNTLRTIYF
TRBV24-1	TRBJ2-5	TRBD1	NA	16	TGTGCCACCAGTGATGCACCGGGACAGGGCGAAGAGACCCAGTACTTC	CATSDAPGQGEETQYF
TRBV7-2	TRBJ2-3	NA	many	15	TGTGCCAGCAGCTTAGCGCCCAGCAGCAGGGATACGCAGTATTTT	CASSLAPSSRDTQYF
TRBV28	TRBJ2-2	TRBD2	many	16	TGTGCCAGCATGGGACTAGCGGTCCCGAGCACCGGGGAGCTGTTTTTT	CASMGLAVPSTGELFF
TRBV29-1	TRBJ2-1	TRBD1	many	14	TGCAGCGTTTCGAAGACAGGGGTAGGAAATGAGCAGTTCTTC	CSVSKTGVGNEQFF
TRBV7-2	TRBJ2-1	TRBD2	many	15	TGTGCCAGCAAACGGGGGGATAGCTCCTACAATGAGCAGTTCTTC	CASKRGDSSYNEQFF
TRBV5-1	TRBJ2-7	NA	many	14	TGCGCCAGCAGCTCGGCGCCAGGGGCCTACGAGCAGTACTTC	CASSSAPGAYEQYF
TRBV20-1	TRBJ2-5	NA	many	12	TGCAGTGCGGAGGGGGGTATGCAGACCCAGTACTTC	CSAEGGMQTQYF
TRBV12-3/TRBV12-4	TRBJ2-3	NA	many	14	TGTGCCAGCACGCGGGGGCCTAGCACAGATACGCAGTATTTT	CASTRGPSTDTQYF
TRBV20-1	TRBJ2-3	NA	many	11	TGCAGTGCCCCTGACACAGATACGCAGTATTTT	CSAPDTDTQYF
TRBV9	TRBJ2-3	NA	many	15	TGTGCCAGCAGCGTAGGAGGCGGGAAGGAGGATACGCAGTATTTT	CASSVGGGKEDTQYF